This TCR beta chain was obtained from a study of HIV-infected patients and healthy controls. This clonotype showed up just a few times. TCRdb redid the calling of the 5' RACE reads with MiXCR, one entry per CDR3 protein. Among roughly 68,000 distinct CDR3 sequences listed, approximately 21% were seen once. The TCR originated in a human donor in good health. Material for sequencing was CD4+ T cells from blood.

DNA of the CDR3: TGTGCCAGCAGTGAACGGGGGGGGTCGTACACCGGGGAGCTGTTTTTT. Amino acids: CASSERGGSYTGELFF. The chain is built from TRBV6-1 and TRBJ2-2; 8 bases are a match to TRBD2. The CDR3 runs to 16 residues. Germline lookup yields CDR1 MNHNS and CDR2 SASEGT. V was clipped by 2 bases and J by 3 bases; unmatched bases: 5.